Detailed here is one T cell receptor beta chain. Its cognate antigen is unknown. This sample was included in a study of cytomegalovirus exposure and HLA in healthy donors. Across the whole study: An early release of data contained 75 million to 100 million unique TCRs, which came from HLA-typed donors.

Germline CDR1 reads MNHNS; CDR2 reads SASEGT. The CDR3 has 16 amino acids. With 2 bases removed from V and 6 bases from J, the gap between germline ends came to 19 bases. Study observations and caveats: In vitro, a few CMV-associated chains proved specific for CMV antigens.

PCR employed 60 Vbeta and 13 Jbeta primers. The protocol was immunoSEQ multiplex PCR, while the TCRdb copy is restricted to in-frame clones and leaves out a portion. The table lists about 160,000 clones, 70% to 90% of them singletons. This chain links TRBV6-1 with TRBJ1-1; D might be TRBD1 (5 bases). The specimen sequenced was PBMCs. The TCR comes from a man in his late teens or twenties in good health and CMV-seropositive. The DNA of the CDR3 is TGTGCCAGCAGTGAATGGGGCCAGTCGGTACTCGCTGAAGCTTTCTTT. Its protein product is CASSEWGQSVLAEAFF.